Listed here are 2 T cell receptor beta chains from one sample, sequenced in a study of cytomegalovirus exposure and HLA in healthy donors. This table comes from immunoSEQ multiplex PCR, and its TCRdb copy is limited to in-frame clones, with some not included. The data contain approximately 300,000 clones, 75% to 90% of them singletons. The sample taken for sequencing was PBMCs. These TCRs come from a woman aged 18-30 years in good health and CMV-seronegative.

The genes are TRBV10-3 and TRBJ2-1; TRBD1 matches at 7 bases. The CDR3 length is 12 residues. V lost 4 bases, J lost 9 bases, and 3 bases stayed unmatched. Germline-derived CDR1 and CDR2 are ENHRY and SYGVKD. The CDR3, as DNA: TGTGCCATCAGTGTGAAGGGGGCTGAGCAGTTCTTC. Translating it yields CAISVKGAEQFF.

J is TRBJ2-1 and V is TRBV11-2; D is perhaps TRBD1 (7 bases). The length of the CDR3 is 13 residues. Germline V lookup: CDR1 SGHAT, CDR2 FQNNGV. Trimming removed 3 bases from V and 9 bases from J, with 12 bases in between. The CDR3 bases are TGTGCCAGCAGCTTCGACAGGGAGGCTGAGCAGTTCTTC. It encodes CASSFDREAEQFF.